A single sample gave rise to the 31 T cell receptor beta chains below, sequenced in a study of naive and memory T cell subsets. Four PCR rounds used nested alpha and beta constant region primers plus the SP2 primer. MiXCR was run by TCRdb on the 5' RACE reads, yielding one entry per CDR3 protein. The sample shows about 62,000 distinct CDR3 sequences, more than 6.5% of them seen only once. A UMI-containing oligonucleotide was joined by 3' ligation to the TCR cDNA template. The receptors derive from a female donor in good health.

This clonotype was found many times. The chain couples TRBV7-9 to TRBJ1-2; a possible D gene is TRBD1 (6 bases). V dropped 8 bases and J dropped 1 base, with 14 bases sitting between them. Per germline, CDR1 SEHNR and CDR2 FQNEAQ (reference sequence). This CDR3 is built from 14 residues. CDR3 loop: CASQPRGGNYGYTF. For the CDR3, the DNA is TGTGCCAGCCAGCCCAGGGGCGGTAACTATGGCTACACCTTC.

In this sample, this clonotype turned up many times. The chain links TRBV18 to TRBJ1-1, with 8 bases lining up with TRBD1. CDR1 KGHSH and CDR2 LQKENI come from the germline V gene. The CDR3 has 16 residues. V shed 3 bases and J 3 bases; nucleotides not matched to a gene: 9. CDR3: CASSPRQGMRDTEAFF. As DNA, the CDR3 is TGTGCCAGCTCACCCAGACAGGGGATGAGGGACACTGAAGCTTTCTTT.

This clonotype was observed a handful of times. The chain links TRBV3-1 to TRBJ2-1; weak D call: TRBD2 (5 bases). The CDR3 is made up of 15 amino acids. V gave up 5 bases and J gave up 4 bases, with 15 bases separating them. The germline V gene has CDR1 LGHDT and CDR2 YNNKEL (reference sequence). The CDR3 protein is CASSSASGVYNEQFF. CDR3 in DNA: TGTGCCAGCAGCTCAGCTTCCGGGGTGTACAATGAGCAGTTCTTC.

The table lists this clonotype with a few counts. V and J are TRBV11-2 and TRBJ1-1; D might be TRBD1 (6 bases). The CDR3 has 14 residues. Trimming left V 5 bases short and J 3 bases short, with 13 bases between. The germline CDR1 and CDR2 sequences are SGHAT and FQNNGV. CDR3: CASSPRGGDTEAFF. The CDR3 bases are TGTGCCAGCAGCCCCAGGGGCGGTGACACTGAAGCTTTCTTT.

The CDR3 loop is CASSRVTGTGGLEAFF. The DNA for the CDR3 is TGTGCCAGCAGCCGGGTTACCGGGACAGGGGGGCTTGAAGCTTTCTTT. The chain couples TRBV28 to TRBJ1-1; 11 bases fit TRBD1. V shed 6 bases and J 7 bases; nucleotides not matched to a gene: 13. Germline lookup yields CDR1 MDHEN and CDR2 SYDVKM. CDR3 length equals 16 residues.

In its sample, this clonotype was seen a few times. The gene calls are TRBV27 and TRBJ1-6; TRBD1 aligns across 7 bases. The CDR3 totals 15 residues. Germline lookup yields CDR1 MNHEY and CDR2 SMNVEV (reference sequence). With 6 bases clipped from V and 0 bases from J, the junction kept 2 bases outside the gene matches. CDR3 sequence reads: CASRTGSSYNSPLHF. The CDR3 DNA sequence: TGTGCCAGCAGGACAGGGAGCTCCTATAATTCACCCCTCCACTTT.

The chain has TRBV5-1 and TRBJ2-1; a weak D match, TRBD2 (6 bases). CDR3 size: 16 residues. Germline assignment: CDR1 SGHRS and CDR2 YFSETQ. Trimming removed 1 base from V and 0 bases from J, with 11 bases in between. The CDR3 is CASSLTSPGSYNEQFF. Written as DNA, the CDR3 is TGCGCCAGCAGCTTGACTAGCCCCGGCTCCTACAATGAGCAGTTCTTC.

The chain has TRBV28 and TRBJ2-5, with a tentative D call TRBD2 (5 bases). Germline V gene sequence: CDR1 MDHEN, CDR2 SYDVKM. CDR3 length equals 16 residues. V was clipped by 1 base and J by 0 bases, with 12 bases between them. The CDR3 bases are TGTGCCAGCAGTTTATCGGGCACGGGATACCAAGAGACCCAGTACTTC. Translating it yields CASSLSGTGYQETQYF.

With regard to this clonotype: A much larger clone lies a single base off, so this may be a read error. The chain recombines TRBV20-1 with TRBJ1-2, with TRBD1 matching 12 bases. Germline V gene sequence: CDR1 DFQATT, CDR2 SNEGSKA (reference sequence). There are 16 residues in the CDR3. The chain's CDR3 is CNARGQGAEVDYGYTF. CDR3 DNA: TGCAATGCTAGGGGACAGGGGGCTGAAGTAGACTATGGCTACACCTTC.

CDR3 sequence (DNA): TGTGCCAGCAGTTACCCGGGACTAGCGGCACAGGAGGAGCTGTTTTTT. Its translation is CASSYPGLAAQEELFF. This rearrangement joins TRBV7-9 to TRBJ2-2; 11 bases are shared with TRBD2. Losses at the gene ends were 6 bases for V and 10 bases for J; bases not matched to a gene: 13. The CDR3 totals 16 residues. The germline gives CDR1 SEHNR, CDR2 FQNEAQ (reference sequence).

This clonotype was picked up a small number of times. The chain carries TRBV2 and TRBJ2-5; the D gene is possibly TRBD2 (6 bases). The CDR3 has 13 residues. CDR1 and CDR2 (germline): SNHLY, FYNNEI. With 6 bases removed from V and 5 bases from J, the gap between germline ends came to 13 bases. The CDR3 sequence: CASSEDYSETQYF. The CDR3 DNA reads TGTGCCAGCAGCGAGGACTACTCGGAGACCCAGTACTTC.

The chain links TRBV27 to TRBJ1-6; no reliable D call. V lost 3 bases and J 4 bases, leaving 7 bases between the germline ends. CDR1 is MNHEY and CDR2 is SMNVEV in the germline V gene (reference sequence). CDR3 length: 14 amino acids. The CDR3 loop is CASSFEGYNSPLHF. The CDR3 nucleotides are TGTGCCAGCAGTTTTGAGGGTTATAATTCACCCCTCCACTTT.

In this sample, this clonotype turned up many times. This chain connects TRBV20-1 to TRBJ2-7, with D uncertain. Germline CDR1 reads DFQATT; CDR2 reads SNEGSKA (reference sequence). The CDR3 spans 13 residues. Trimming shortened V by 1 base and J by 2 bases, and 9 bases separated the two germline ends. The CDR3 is CSARVRLTYEQYF. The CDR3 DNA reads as TGCAGTGCTAGAGTTCGGCTCACCTACGAGCAGTACTTC.

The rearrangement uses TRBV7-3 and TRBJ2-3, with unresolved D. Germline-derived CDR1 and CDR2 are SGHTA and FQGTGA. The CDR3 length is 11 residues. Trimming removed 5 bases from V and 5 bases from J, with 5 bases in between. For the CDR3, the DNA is TGTGCCAGCAGCGCCGAAGATACGCAGTATTTT. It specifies CASSAEDTQYF. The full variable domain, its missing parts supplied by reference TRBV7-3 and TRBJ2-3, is GAGVSQTPSNKVTEKGKYVELRCDPISGHTALYWYRQSLGQGPEFLIYFQGTGAADDSGLPNDRFFAVRPEGSVSTLKIQRTERGDSAVYLCASSAEDTQYFGPGTRLTVL.

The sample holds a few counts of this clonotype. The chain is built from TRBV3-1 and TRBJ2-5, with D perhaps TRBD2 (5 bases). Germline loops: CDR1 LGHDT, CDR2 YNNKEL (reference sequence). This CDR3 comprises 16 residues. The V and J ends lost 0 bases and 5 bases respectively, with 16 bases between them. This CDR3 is CASSQEAFEGRETQYF. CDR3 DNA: TGTGCCAGCAGCCAAGAGGCTTTTGAGGGTCGGGAGACCCAGTACTTC.

The CDR3 protein is CSARATRQGYTDTQYF. In nucleotides, the CDR3 is TGCAGTGCTCGCGCTACCCGACAGGGGTACACAGATACGCAGTATTTT. This chain joins TRBV20-1 and TRBJ2-3; the match to TRBD1 covers 8 bases. The CDR3 covers 16 residues. The germline CDR1 and CDR2 sequences are DFQATT and SNEGSKA (reference sequence). V gave up 5 bases and J gave up 2 bases; unmatched junction bases: 12.

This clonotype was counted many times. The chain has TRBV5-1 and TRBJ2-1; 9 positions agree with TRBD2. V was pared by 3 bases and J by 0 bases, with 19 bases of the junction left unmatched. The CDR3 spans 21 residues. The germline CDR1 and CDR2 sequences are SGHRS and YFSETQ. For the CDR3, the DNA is TGCGCCAGCAGCTCGATTGTAGCGGGGGTGCCTTCTATCAGCTCCTACAATGAGCAGTTCTTC. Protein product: CASSSIVAGVPSISSYNEQFF.

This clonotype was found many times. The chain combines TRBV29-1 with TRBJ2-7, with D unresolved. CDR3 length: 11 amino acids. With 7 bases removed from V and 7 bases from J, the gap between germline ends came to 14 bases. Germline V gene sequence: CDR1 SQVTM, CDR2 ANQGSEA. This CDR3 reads CSGGSRREQYF. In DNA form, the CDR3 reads TGCAGCGGTGGGTCCCGGCGGGAGCAGTACTTC.

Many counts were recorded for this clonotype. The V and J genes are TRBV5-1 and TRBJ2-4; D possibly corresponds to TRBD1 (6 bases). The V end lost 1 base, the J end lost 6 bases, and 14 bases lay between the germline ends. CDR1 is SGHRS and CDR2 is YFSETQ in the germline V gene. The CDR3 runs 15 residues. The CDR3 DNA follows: TGCGCCAGCAGCTTGCCAGGGGTTAATAGAAACATTCAGTACTTC. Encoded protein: CASSLPGVNRNIQYF.

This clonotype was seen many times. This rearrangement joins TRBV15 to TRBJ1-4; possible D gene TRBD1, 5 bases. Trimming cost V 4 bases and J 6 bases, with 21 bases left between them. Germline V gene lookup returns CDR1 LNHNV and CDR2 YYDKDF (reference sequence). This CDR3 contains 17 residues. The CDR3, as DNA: TGTGCCACCAGCATCGTGGGAAACACAGGAAGACATGAAAAACTGTTTTTT. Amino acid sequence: CATSIVGNTGRHEKLFF.

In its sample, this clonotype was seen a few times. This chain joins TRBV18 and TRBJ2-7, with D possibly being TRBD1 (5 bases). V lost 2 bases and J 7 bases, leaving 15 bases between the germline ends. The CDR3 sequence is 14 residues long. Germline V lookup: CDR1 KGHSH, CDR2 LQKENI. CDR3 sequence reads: CASSPTGHLGEQYF. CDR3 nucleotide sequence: TGTGCCAGCTCACCAACTGGACACCTTGGAGAGCAGTACTTC.

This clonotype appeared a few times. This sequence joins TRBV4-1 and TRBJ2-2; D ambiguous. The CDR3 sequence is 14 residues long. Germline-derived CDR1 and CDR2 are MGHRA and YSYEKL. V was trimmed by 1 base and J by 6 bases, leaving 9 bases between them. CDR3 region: CASSQAIQSGELFF. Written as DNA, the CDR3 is TGCGCCAGCAGCCAAGCGATACAGTCCGGGGAGCTGTTTTTT.

The CDR3 bases are TGTGCCAGCACTTTGGGGACAGCCATGGGAAACACTGAAGCTTTCTTT. Translating it yields CASTLGTAMGNTEAFF. The chain links TRBV12-3 or TRBV12-4 to TRBJ1-1; 7 bases agree with TRBD1. This CDR3 has 16 residues. The V segment lost 7 bases and the J segment 2 bases; nucleotides outside the gene matches: 13.

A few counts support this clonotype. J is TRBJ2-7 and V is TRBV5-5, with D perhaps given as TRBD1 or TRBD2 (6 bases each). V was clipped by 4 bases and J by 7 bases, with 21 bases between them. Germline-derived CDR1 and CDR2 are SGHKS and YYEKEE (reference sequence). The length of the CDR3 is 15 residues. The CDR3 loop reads CASSPTGRTVREQYF. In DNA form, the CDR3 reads TGTGCCAGCAGCCCTACAGGGAGGACTGTGAGGGAGCAGTACTTC.

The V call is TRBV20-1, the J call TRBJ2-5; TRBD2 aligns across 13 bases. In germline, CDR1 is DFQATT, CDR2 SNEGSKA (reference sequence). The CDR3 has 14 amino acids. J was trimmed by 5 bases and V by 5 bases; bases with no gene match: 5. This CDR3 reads CSAQLAGGSETQYF. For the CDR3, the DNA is TGCAGTGCTCAACTAGCGGGGGGGTCGGAGACCCAGTACTTC.

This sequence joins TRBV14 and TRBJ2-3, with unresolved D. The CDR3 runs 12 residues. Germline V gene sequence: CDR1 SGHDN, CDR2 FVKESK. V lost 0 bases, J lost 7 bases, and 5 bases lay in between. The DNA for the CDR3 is TGTGCCAGCAGCCAAGATATAAATACGCAGTATTTT. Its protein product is CASSQDINTQYF.

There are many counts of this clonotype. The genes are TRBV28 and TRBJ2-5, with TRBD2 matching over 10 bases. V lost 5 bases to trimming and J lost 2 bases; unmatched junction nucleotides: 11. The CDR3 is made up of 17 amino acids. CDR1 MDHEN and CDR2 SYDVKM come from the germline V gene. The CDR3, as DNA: TGTGCCAGCAGTCCCCACCTACTAGCGGGGTTACAAGAGACCCAGTACTTC. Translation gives CASSPHLLAGLQETQYF.

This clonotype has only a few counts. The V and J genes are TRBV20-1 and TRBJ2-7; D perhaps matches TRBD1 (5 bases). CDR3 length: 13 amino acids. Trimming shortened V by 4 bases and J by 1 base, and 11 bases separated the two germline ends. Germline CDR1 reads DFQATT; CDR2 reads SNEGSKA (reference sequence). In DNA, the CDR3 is TGCAGTGCTAAGGACATCCTATCCTACGAGCAGTACTTC. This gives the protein CSAKDILSYEQYF.

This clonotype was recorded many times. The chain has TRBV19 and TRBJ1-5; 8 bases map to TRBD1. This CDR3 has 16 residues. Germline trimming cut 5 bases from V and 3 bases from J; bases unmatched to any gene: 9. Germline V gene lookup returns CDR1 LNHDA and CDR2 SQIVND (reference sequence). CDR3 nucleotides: TGTGCCAGTAGTCCTCGCAGGGGGCGGGACAATCAGCCCCAGCATTTT. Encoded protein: CASSPRRGRDNQPQHF.

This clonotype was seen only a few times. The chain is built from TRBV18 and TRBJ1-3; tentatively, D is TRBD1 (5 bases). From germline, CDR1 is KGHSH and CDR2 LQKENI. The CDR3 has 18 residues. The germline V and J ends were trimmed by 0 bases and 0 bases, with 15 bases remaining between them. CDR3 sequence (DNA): TGTGCCAGCTCACCACCCATGGCGGGGGACCCCTCTGGAAACACCATATATTTT. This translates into CASSPPMAGDPSGNTIYF.

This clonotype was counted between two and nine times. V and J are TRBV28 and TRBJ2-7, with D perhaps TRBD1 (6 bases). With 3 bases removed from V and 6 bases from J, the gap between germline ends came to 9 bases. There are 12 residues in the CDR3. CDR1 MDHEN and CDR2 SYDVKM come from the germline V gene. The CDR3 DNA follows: TGTGCCAGCAGTTTCCTACAGGGCGAGCAGTACTTC. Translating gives CASSFLQGEQYF.